One sample yielded the 32 T cell receptor beta chains listed below, sequenced in a study of CD8 T cells in acute hepatitis C reinfection. The repertoire was sequenced with immunoSEQ multiplex PCR; TCRdb's copy has only in-frame clones and lacks some. In the table there are about 40,000 clones, approximately 85% of which are singletons. Noted time point: naive CD8 control sorted from an acute-time-point sample. The sequencing input was naive CD8+ T cells from PBMCs. The receptors stem from a woman in her late teens or twenties who spontaneously cleared hepatitis C infection.

The rearrangement links TRBV27 to TRBJ2-7; D gene uncertain. Trimming took off 5 bases at V and 1 base at J, with 15 bases between the two ends. Germline V gene sequence: CDR1 MNHEY, CDR2 SMNVEV (reference sequence). The CDR3 runs 15 residues. CDR3 sequence: CASSERPDGSYEQYF. In DNA form, the CDR3 reads TGTGCCAGCAGTGAAAGACCGGATGGATCCTACGAGCAGTACTTC.

The rearrangement joins TRBV12-5 to TRBJ2-5; no clear D gene. The J call may be wrong; the DNA end is better matched by TRBJ2-7. CDR3 length: 11 residues. The germline V gene has CDR1 LGHNT and CDR2 FRNRAP. The CDR3 loop is CASGLSSEQYF. In nucleotides, the CDR3 is TGTGCTAGTGGTTTGTCAAGCGAGCAGTACTTC.

This chain uses TRBV19 with TRBJ2-1, with a weak D call TRBD2 (5 bases). The CDR3 runs to 14 residues. V was pared by 6 bases and J by 1 base, with 10 bases between. Germline CDR1 reads LNHDA; CDR2 reads SQIVND (reference sequence). The CDR3: CASSRELSYNEQFF. In nucleotides, the CDR3 is TGTGCCAGTAGCCGGGAACTTTCCTACAATGAGCAGTTCTTC.

The chain couples TRBV19 to TRBJ1-5; D call uncertain. From germline, CDR1 is LNHDA and CDR2 SQIVND (reference sequence). The CDR3 runs to 15 residues. Trimming shortened V by 10 bases and J by 0 bases, and 16 bases separated the two germline ends. This chain's CDR3 is CATFPLGYSNQPQHF. The CDR3 region has the DNA TGTGCCACCTTTCCCCTAGGGTATAGCAATCAGCCCCAGCATTTT. The full variable domain, in which reference TRBV19 and TRBJ1-5 provide the parts outside the CDR3, is DGGITQSPKYLFRKEGQNVTLSCEQNLNHDAMYWYRQDPGQGLRLIYYSQIVNDFQKGDIAEGYSVSREKKESFPLTVTSAQKNPTAFYLCATFPLGYSNQPQHFGDGTRLSIL.

CDR3 DNA sequence: TGTGCCAGCAGCCTCCCGGAAGCAGCGGGAGGGCAAGAGACCCAGTACTTC. This translates into CASSLPEAAGGQETQYF. This sequence joins TRBV5-4 and TRBJ2-5, with TRBD2 identical over 10 bases. CDR3 size: 17 residues. J gave up 2 bases and V 4 bases, and 11 bases lay outside the gene matches. CDR1 is SGHNT, CDR2 YYREEE, per germline (reference sequence).

The chain's CDR3 is CASSSIDTIAEKLFF. CDR3 DNA: TGTGCCAGCAGTAGTATAGACACAATAGCTGAAAAACTGTTTTTT. The rearrangement joins TRBV27 to TRBJ1-4; D remains unclear. Germline values: CDR1 MNHEY, CDR2 SMNVEV (reference sequence). V lost 5 bases and J lost 7, with 17 bases in between. The CDR3 spans 15 residues.

The chain recombines TRBV9 with TRBJ2-2; no firm D call. V lost 2 bases and J 6 bases, leaving 5 bases between the germline ends. CDR1 is SGDLS and CDR2 is YYNGEE in the germline V gene. The CDR3 length is 12 residues. CDR3 coding DNA: TGTGCCAGCAGCGTTCAGTCCGGGGAGCTGTTTTTT. Amino acids: CASSVQSGELFF.

This chain links TRBV4-1 with TRBJ1-5; D is unclear. Germline CDR1 is MGHRA and CDR2 is YSYEKL. This CDR3 comprises 15 residues. V gave up 0 bases and J gave up 1 base, with 7 bases separating them. CDR3 sequence (DNA): TGCGCCAGCAGCCAAGATATCCCAAGCAATCAGCCCCAGCATTTT. Translated, it gives CASSQDIPSNQPQHF.

This CDR3 is CASSLEGNEQFF. CDR3 DNA: TGCGCCAGCAGCCTCGAAGGCAATGAGCAGTTCTTC. This rearrangement joins TRBV5-1 to TRBJ2-1; D unresolved. CDR1 is SGHRS and CDR2 is YFSETQ in the germline V gene. Deletions cut 4 bases from V and 6 bases from J, with 8 bases between. The CDR3 is 12 amino acids.

This chain joins TRBV27 and TRBJ2-1; TRBD2 matches at 10 bases. The CDR3 runs to 18 residues. The germline V gene has CDR1 MNHEY and CDR2 SMNVEV (reference sequence). The V gene end was trimmed by 6 bases and the J gene end by 9 bases; junction bases not matched to a gene: 20. CDR3 nucleotides: TGTGCCAGCAGCTCCGGGACCTACAGCGGGAGGGCCCTTGGTGAGCAGTTCTTC. Encoded protein: CASSSGTYSGRALGEQFF.

This sequence joins TRBV5-4 and TRBJ1-1; D unresolved. This CDR3 has 12 amino acids. CDR1 SGHNT and CDR2 YYREEE come from the germline V gene (reference sequence). The V and J ends lost 3 bases and 1 base respectively, with 4 bases between them. DNA of the CDR3: TGTGCCAGCAGCTCACAGAACACTGAAGCTTTCTTT. Encoded protein: CASSSQNTEAFF. Full variable domain (rest looked up from reference TRBV5-4 and TRBJ1-1): ETGVTQSPTHLIKTRGQQVTLRCSSQSGHNTVSWYQQALGQGPQFIFQYYREEENGRGNFPPRFSGLQFPNYSSELNVNALELDDSALYLCASSSQNTEAFFGQGTRLTVV.

V gene TRBV4-1 combines with J gene TRBJ2-7; perhaps TRBD1 as D (5 bases). V lost 2 bases and J 6 bases, leaving 17 bases between the germline ends. The CDR3 consists of 15 residues. Germline lookup yields CDR1 MGHRA and CDR2 YSYEKL. In DNA, the CDR3 is TGCGCCAGCAGCCAATCGTCTCAGGGTGCGCCCGAGCAGTACTTC. Translation: CASSQSSQGAPEQYF.

The chain uses TRBV4-1 and TRBJ1-1, with 7 bases identical to TRBD1. V trimming: 7 bases; J trimming: 0 bases; junction bases outside the gene matches: 8. The V gene's germline CDR1 is MGHRA and CDR2 YSYEKL. CDR3 size: 15 residues. Written as DNA, the CDR3 is TGCGCCAGCAAAGGTCAGGGACAGATGAACACTGAAGCTTTCTTT. Its protein product is CASKGQGQMNTEAFF.

J is TRBJ2-7 and V is TRBV25-1; TRBD2 matches 7 bases. Germline V gene data show CDR1 as MGHDK and CDR2 as SYGVNS. This CDR3 spans 12 amino acids. V shed 3 bases, J shed 7 bases, and the junction held 3 bases outside the gene matches. The CDR3 loop reads CASSEGGGEQYF. The CDR3 DNA reads as TGTGCCAGCAGTGAGGGGGGGGGAGAGCAGTACTTC.

The rearrangement links TRBV10-1 to TRBJ2-3, with D unresolved. The V and J ends lost 8 bases and 8 bases respectively, with 23 bases between them. From germline, CDR1 is WNHNN and CDR2 SYGVQD (reference sequence). The CDR3 is 15 amino acids. CDR3: CASPIARSFPVTQYF. The CDR3 nucleotides read TGCGCCAGCCCCATTGCGAGATCATTCCCAGTTACGCAGTATTTT.

The genes are TRBV7-9 and TRBJ2-7; D is unresolved. The CDR3 has 14 residues. Between the trimmed V and J ends, which lost 5 bases and 4 bases, there was a span of 15 bases. In germline, CDR1 is SEHNR, CDR2 FQNEAQ (reference sequence). In nucleotides, the CDR3 is TGTGCCAGCAGCCCCACTGTGGTCCGGTACGAGCAGTACTTC. Protein: CASSPTVVRYEQYF.

The V gene is TRBV4-1, the J gene TRBJ1-2; D might be TRBD1 (6 bases). The CDR3 has 14 residues. Between the trimmed V and J ends, which lost 3 bases and 4 bases, there was a span of 12 bases. Germline V lookup: CDR1 MGHRA, CDR2 YSYEKL. CDR3 sequence (DNA): TGCGCCAGCAGCCAGGCGACAGGCTCCTATGGCTACACCTTC. Translation: CASSQATGSYGYTF.

The chain recombines TRBV29-1 with TRBJ2-3; D might be TRBD1 (5 bases). Germline V gives CDR1 SQVTM, CDR2 ANQGSEA. The CDR3 has 12 residues. Trimming stripped 4 bases from V and 4 bases from J, with 9 bases between. The CDR3 spells CSVGGLADTQYF. The DNA for the CDR3 is TGCAGCGTTGGGGGCCTGGCAGATACGCAGTATTTT.

The chain joins TRBV29-1 to TRBJ1-3; D uncertain. Trimming removed 5 bases at V and 0 bases at J, with 8 bases between. Germline V gene sequence: CDR1 SQVTM, CDR2 ANQGSEA. The CDR3 runs 13 residues. In DNA form, the CDR3 reads TGCAGCGTTTTTAACTACTCTGGAAACACCATATATTTT. It is translated as CSVFNYSGNTIYF.

As DNA, the CDR3 is TGTGCCAGCAGTGGACAGGGGGCGCGAGATACGCAGTATTTT. It translates to CASSGQGARDTQYF. J is TRBJ2-3 and V is TRBV5-8, with 11 nucleotides matching TRBD1. J lost 5 bases, V lost 5 bases, and 4 bases had no gene match. The V gene's germline CDR1 is SGHTS and CDR2 YDEGEE. This CDR3 contains 14 residues. Filled out from reference TRBV5-8 and TRBJ2-3, the complete variable domain reads EAGVTQSPTHLIKTRGQQATLRCSPISGHTSVYWYQQALGLGLQFLLWYDEGEERNRGNFPPRFSGRQFPNYSSELNVNALELEDSALYLCASSGQGARDTQYFGPGTRLTVL.

On this clone itself: It is unclear where the CDR3 begins or ends on the DNA, so no DNA is shown, and the CDR3 is as TCRdb lists it. The chain combines TRBV5-6 with TRBJ2-2; the D call of TRBD2 is as the table states it, not checked on the DNA. The germline CDR1 and CDR2 sequences are SGHDT and YYEEEE. The CDR3 is made up of 15 amino acids, end residues included. The CDR3 sequence is CASSLVGGGAGELLF.

V and J are TRBV25-1 and TRBJ2-7; TRBD2 matches 7 bases. Germline V gives CDR1 MGHDK, CDR2 SYGVNS. V was pared by 1 base and J by 6 bases, with 9 bases of the junction left unmatched. This CDR3 contains 15 residues. The CDR3 DNA follows: TGTGCCAGCAGTGAATGGGTCGCGGGAGTCGCCGAGCAGTACTTC. Translating gives CASSEWVAGVAEQYF.

V usage is TRBV7-8 and J usage is TRBJ1-1; D might be TRBD1 (6 bases). This CDR3 comprises 15 residues. The V end lost 6 bases, the J end lost 0 bases, and 14 bases lay between the germline ends. Germline assignment: CDR1 SGHVS and CDR2 FQNEAQ. The CDR3 loop is CASRPKQGMNTEAFF. The CDR3 nucleotides are TGTGCCAGCAGACCGAAACAGGGTATGAACACTGAAGCTTTCTTT.

V gene TRBV27 combines with J gene TRBJ2-5; 10 bases are shared with TRBD1. The J call may be incorrect, as the DNA end agrees better with TRBJ2-7. The CDR3 contains 14 residues. Germline lookup yields CDR1 MNHEY and CDR2 SMNVEV (reference sequence). The CDR3 is CASSIEGTGDEQYF. Here the CDR3 DNA reads TGTGCCAGCAGTATTGAAGGGACAGGGGACGAGCAGTACTTC.

The table lists this clone with a count of one. The chain employs TRBV19 and TRBJ2-1; 14 bases line up with TRBD2. Germline V CDR1 and CDR2: LNHDA, SQIVND (reference sequence). The length of the CDR3 is 16 residues. The trim removed 4 bases at V and 4 bases at J, leaving 3 bases unmatched. The CDR3 nucleotides are TGTGCCAGTAGTACCGGACTAGCGGGAGGTTACAATGAGCAGTTCTTC. Translation gives CASSTGLAGGYNEQFF.

V and J are TRBV6-6 and TRBJ1-1; no clear D gene. The CDR3 loop spans 15 amino acids. Trimming removed 4 bases at V and 0 bases at J, with 12 bases between. CDR1 and CDR2 (germline): MNHNY, SVGAGI (reference sequence). CDR3 region: CASSFVGTMNTEAFF. The CDR3 DNA is TGTGCCAGCAGTTTTGTGGGCACCATGAACACTGAAGCTTTCTTT.

The chain has TRBV5-1 and TRBJ1-1, with D perhaps TRBD1 (5 bases). V was pared by 5 bases and J by 8 bases, with 19 bases between. Germline loops: CDR1 SGHRS, CDR2 YFSETQ. CDR3 length: 14 residues. CDR3 nucleotides: TGCGCCAGCAGTGGGTTGGAGGGGCACGGGGAAGCTTTCTTT. As protein: CASSGLEGHGEAFF.

The chain uses TRBV7-6 and TRBJ2-7; 7 bases are shared with TRBD2. Germline V gene lookup returns CDR1 SGHVS and CDR2 FNYEAQ. Trimming took 0 bases from V and 2 from J; bases not matched to a gene: 4. The CDR3 sequence is 15 residues long. The CDR3 region is CASSLAGGETYEQYF. CDR3 sequence (DNA): TGTGCCAGCAGCTTAGCGGGGGGGGAAACCTACGAGCAGTACTTC.

The chain's CDR3 is CASGREGGADTQYF. In nucleotides, the CDR3 is TGTGCCAGCGGAAGGGAGGGAGGGGCAGATACGCAGTATTTT. The J gene is TRBJ2-3, the V gene TRBV6-6; TRBD2 agrees at 7 bases. Trimming removed 8 bases from V and 4 bases from J; junction bases left unmatched: 9. The CDR3 is 14 amino acids. Germline V gene data show CDR1 as MNHNY and CDR2 as SVGAGI (reference sequence).

The J gene is TRBJ1-1, the V gene TRBV27; D ambiguous. V lost 2 bases and J lost 6, with 19 bases in between. CDR1 and CDR2 from the germline V gene are MNHEY and SMNVEV (reference sequence). This CDR3 comprises 16 residues. The CDR3 DNA is TGTGCCAGCAGTTTAAAGTACCTCCCCTCAGTCGCTGAAGCTTTCTTT. Translating gives CASSLKYLPSVAEAFF.

V is TRBV7-6 and J is TRBJ2-3; TRBD2 is a possible D gene (6 bases). CDR1 is SGHVS and CDR2 is FNYEAQ in the germline V gene. Trimming shortened V by 5 bases and J by 4 bases, and 19 bases separated the two germline ends. The CDR3 runs to 16 residues. The CDR3 DNA follows: TGTGCCAGCAGCCCTCCTGCGGGGCAGGGATCAGATACGCAGTATTTT. Protein product: CASSPPAGQGSDTQYF.

The chain carries TRBV5-3 and TRBJ2-7; no clear D. TRBV5-3 is given ORF status, its function remaining uncertain. Deletions cut 5 bases from V and 0 bases from J, with 6 bases between. CDR3 length equals 12 residues. The CDR3, as DNA: TGTGCCAGAAGACTTAACTCCTACGAGCAGTACTTC. This codes for CARRLNSYEQYF.